This T cell receptor (beta chain) stems from a study of control samples from healthy donors and cancer patients. In germline, CDR1 is MNHNY, CDR2 SVGAGI (reference sequence). With V trimmed by 2 bases and J by 6 bases, 5 bases remained unmatched. The CDR3 covers 14 residues. The data were produced by immunoSEQ multiplex PCR, yet TCRdb's version contains in-frame clones alone and is incomplete. The sample has tens of thousands of clones; approximately 90% are singletons. This sequence was found in a woman in her seventies in good health. Sequenced material: blood. V and J are TRBV6-6 and TRBJ1-2; 8 bases fit TRBD1. CDR3 sequence: CASSYPGQGDGYTF. The CDR3 DNA is TGTGCCAGCAGTTACCCTGGACAGGGAGATGGCTACACCTTC.